The entry below describes one T cell receptor (beta chain). This sample stems from a study of cytomegalovirus exposure and HLA in healthy donors. V was trimmed by 4 bases and J by 5 bases, leaving 21 bases between them. The germline CDR1 and CDR2 sequences are MDHEN and SYDVKM. CDR3 length: 16 residues. With 60 Vbeta and 13 Jbeta primers, the PCR was carried out. Repertoires were generated with immunoSEQ multiplex PCR, while TCRdb's copy carries only in-frame clones and drops some. This sample yields some 140,000 clones, of which roughly 80% are seen a single time; 13% belongs to the top ten. The chain combines TRBV28 with TRBJ2-7, with D possibly matching TRBD1 (5 bases). This clonotype was obtained from a man aged 30 to 39 in good health and CMV-seropositive. Sequencing used PBMCs. CDR3 region: CASSSTAQPRINEQYF. CDR3 nucleotide sequence: TGTGCCAGCAGTTCGACAGCCCAGCCCCGTATTAACGAGCAGTACTTC.